This T cell receptor beta chain stems from a study of T cells in Graves' hyperthyroidism and ophthalmopathy. TCR beta CDR3 sequences were amplified from RNA transcripts. First-round RT-PCR of the TCR CDR3 relied on the HTBI primer set. TCRdb analysed the multiplex PCR reads with MiXCR anew, one entry per CDR3 protein. The sample has fewer than 550,000 distinct CDR3 sequences; approximately 14% are singletons. Sequenced material: blood. The origin of this receptor is a young woman with Graves' hyperthyroidism.

As DNA, the CDR3 is TGTGCCATCAAGCACGGATACTCCTACAATGAGCAGTTCTTC. Its protein is CAIKHGYSYNEQFF. This chain joins TRBV10-3 and TRBJ2-1; unclear D gene. V lost 7 bases and J lost 0, with 10 bases in between. The CDR3 loop spans 14 amino acids. Germline V CDR1 and CDR2: ENHRY, SYGVKD.